What follows describes a single T cell receptor (beta chain). What it binds is unknown. The record originates from a study of cytomegalovirus exposure and HLA in healthy donors. Findings and caveats of the study: As a later analysis revealed, the rate of TCR association differed by HLA locus, with DRB1 most and HLA-C fewest.

The PCR was carried out with 60 Vbeta primers and 13 Jbeta primers. The repertoire was sequenced with immunoSEQ multiplex PCR; TCRdb's copy has only in-frame clones and lacks some. Recorded here are around 140,000 clones; the top ten clones represent 0.75% to 1%. The germline gives CDR1 SGHAT, CDR2 FQNNGV. V was shortened by 0 bases and J by 2 bases, with 8 bases between the two germline ends. There are 14 residues in the CDR3. This TCR was recovered from a male donor in good health and CMV-seronegative. Sequencing input: PBMCs. This chain joins TRBV11-2 and TRBJ2-7, with a possible D match to TRBD2 (5 bases). For the CDR3, the DNA is TGTGCCAGCAGCTTAGACGAGGGAACCTACGAGCAGTACTTC. It encodes CASSLDEGTYEQYF.